What follows are 14 T cell receptor beta chains derived from one specimen sequenced in a study of T cells after yellow fever vaccination. From the 5' RACE reads, TCRdb called clonotypes with MiXCR, one entry per CDR3 protein. The table shows approximately 550,000 distinct CDR3 sequences, with roughly 19% occurring only once. Sequences were derived from PBMCs, sampled 15 days after the yellow fever booster vaccination. These receptors were collected from a man aged 30-40 years who received the YFV17D yellow fever vaccine.

Note on this clonotype: Relative to the germline gene, one junction end is altered; a read error may explain this. V usage is TRBV7-9 and J usage is TRBJ2-2; 7 bases align to TRBD2. This CDR3 spans 14 amino acids. CDR1 SEHNR and CDR2 FQNEAQ come from the germline V gene (reference sequence). The CDR3 here is CVSSPTLATGELFF. DNA of the CDR3: TGTGTCAGCAGCCCGACACTAGCGACCGGGGAGCTGTTTTTT.

The chain has TRBV7-2 and TRBJ2-1; TRBD2 is a possible D gene (6 bases). This CDR3 is 16 amino acids long. From germline, CDR1 is SGHTA and CDR2 FQGNSA. V lost 2 bases and J lost 8, with 19 bases in between. CDR3 sequence: CASSLNGGAPTDEQFF. The CDR3 DNA reads TGTGCCAGCAGCTTAAATGGAGGGGCGCCCACGGATGAGCAGTTCTTC.

In its sample, this clonotype was seen a few times. This rearrangement joins TRBV6-1 to TRBJ1-4; D unresolved. The CDR3 totals 14 residues. CDR1 and CDR2 (germline): MNHNS, SASEGT. V was pared by 5 bases and J by 4 bases, with 11 bases between. CDR3 DNA: TGTGCCAGCAGTAAAGGGCCGATTAATGAAAAACTGTTTTTT. It yields the protein CASSKGPINEKLFF.

The chain links TRBV28 to TRBJ2-3; the D is unclear. The CDR3 spans 13 residues. V was trimmed by 7 bases and J by 0 bases, leaving 8 bases between them. Germline V gene data show CDR1 as MDHEN and CDR2 as SYDVKM. The CDR3 DNA is TGTGCCAGCAACCTGGACAGCACAGATACGCAGTATTTT. Its protein is CASNLDSTDTQYF.

The V call is TRBV19, the J call TRBJ2-1; D might be TRBD2 (5 bases). V lost 3 bases, J lost 3 bases, and 6 bases lay in between. The length of the CDR3 is 13 residues. Germline V gene data show CDR1 as LNHDA and CDR2 as SQIVND (reference sequence). CDR3 bases: TGTGCCAGTAGTATGAGGGTCTACAATGAGCAGTTCTTC. Amino acid sequence: CASSMRVYNEQFF.

The J gene is TRBJ2-5, the V gene TRBV20-1; TRBD2 matches 8 bases. The V and J ends lost 0 bases and 5 bases, in that order; junction bases with no gene match: 11. The CDR3 sequence is 16 residues long. In germline, CDR1 is DFQATT, CDR2 SNEGSKA (reference sequence). CDR3: CSARDIEGLVSETQYF. CDR3 nucleotide sequence: TGCAGTGCTAGAGATATAGAGGGACTAGTTTCGGAGACCCAGTACTTC.

The chain is built from TRBV21-1 and TRBJ2-3; no DNA check was done on the table's D call, TRBD2. TRBV21-1 is designated a pseudogene. This CDR3 comprises 15 residues. DNA of the CDR3: TGTGCCAACCTCCTTGTGAGGGATTGTCCAGATACGCAGTATTTT. Protein sequence: CANLLVRDCPDTQYF.

This clonotype was observed once. The V and J genes are TRBV6-1 and TRBJ2-1, with 12 bases fitting TRBD2. V lost 5 bases and J lost 5; bases outside the gene matches: 7. Germline-derived CDR1 and CDR2 are MNHNS and SASEGT. This CDR3 is 16 amino acids long. The CDR3 loop is CASSLLTSGRNNEQFF. CDR3 coding DNA: TGTGCCAGCAGTCTATTGACTAGCGGGAGAAACAATGAGCAGTTCTTC.

The chain is built from TRBV14 and TRBJ2-7; D call uncertain. Germline CDR1 reads SGHDN; CDR2 reads FVKESK. Trimming removed 0 bases at V and 6 bases at J, with 9 bases between. This CDR3 has 13 residues. The CDR3 protein is CASSQDRLFEQYF. As DNA, the CDR3 is TGTGCCAGCAGCCAAGATCGGTTATTCGAGCAGTACTTC.

The rearrangement links TRBV27 to TRBJ2-1; TRBD1 agrees at 7 bases. With V trimmed by 8 bases and J by 7 bases, 11 bases remained unmatched. The CDR3 covers 14 residues. Germline V gene data show CDR1 as MNHEY and CDR2 as SMNVEV (reference sequence). This chain's CDR3 is CASSQTPRGNEQFF. CDR3 coding DNA: TGTGCCAGCTCTCAGACCCCCAGGGGGAATGAGCAGTTCTTC.

This clonotype was seen a few times. The CDR3 reads CASRRFLPGADTQYF. The CDR3 DNA reads as TGTGCCAGCCGGAGGTTCTTGCCGGGCGCAGATACGCAGTATTTT. The chain carries TRBV6-2 or TRBV6-3 and TRBJ2-3; possible D gene TRBD2, 5 bases. Trimming cost V 8 bases and J 4 bases, with 19 bases left between them. The germline V gene encodes CDR1 MNHEY and CDR2 SVGEGT. The CDR3 runs to 15 residues.

This chain uses TRBV6-6 with TRBJ1-1; 8 bases fit TRBD1. The CDR3 is 12 residues long. V lost 2 bases and J lost 11; bases outside the gene matches: 4. Germline CDR1 and CDR2: MNHNY and SVGAGI (reference sequence). As DNA, the CDR3 is TGTGCCAGCAGTTACCAGGGGGCGCGGGCTTTCTTT. It specifies CASSYQGARAFF.

The chain combines TRBV19 with TRBJ2-3; D gene ambiguous. Trimming took off 0 bases at V and 2 bases at J, with 6 bases between the two ends. This CDR3 has 14 amino acids. CDR1 LNHDA and CDR2 SQIVND come from the germline V gene (reference sequence). In DNA, the CDR3 is TGTGCCAGTAGTATAGACTCTTCCACAGATACGCAGTATTTT. Translating it yields CASSIDSSTDTQYF.

This clonotype has a handful of counts. DNA for the CDR3: TGTGCCAGCAGCTTGGAGGGGGGACTCTCCTACGAGCAGTACTTC. Translation gives CASSLEGGLSYEQYF. The rearrangement uses TRBV5-6 and TRBJ2-7; D is tentatively TRBD1 or TRBD2 (6 bases each). Trimming stripped 0 bases from V and 0 bases from J, with 10 bases between. The length of the CDR3 is 15 residues. Germline CDR1 is SGHDT and CDR2 is YYEEEE.